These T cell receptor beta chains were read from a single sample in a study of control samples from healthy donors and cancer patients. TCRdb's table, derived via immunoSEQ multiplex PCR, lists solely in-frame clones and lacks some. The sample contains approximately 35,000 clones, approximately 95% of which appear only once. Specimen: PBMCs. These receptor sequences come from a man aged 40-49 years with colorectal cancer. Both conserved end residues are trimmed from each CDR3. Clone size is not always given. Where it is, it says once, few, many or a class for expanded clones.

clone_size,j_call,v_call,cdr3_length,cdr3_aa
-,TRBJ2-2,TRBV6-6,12,ASSYEGGTGELF
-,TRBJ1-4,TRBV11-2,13,ASSLEPATNEKLF
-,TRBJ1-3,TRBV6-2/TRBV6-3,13,ASSTDTGFANTIY
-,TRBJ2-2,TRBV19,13,ASRSGGANTGELF
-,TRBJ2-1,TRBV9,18,ASSVYKTTSGGASYNEQF
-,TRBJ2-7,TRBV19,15,ASSDTKTGHMGYEQY
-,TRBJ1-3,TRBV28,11,ASSFSTGNTIY
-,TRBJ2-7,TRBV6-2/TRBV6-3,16,ASSYEGAGFTPNYEQY
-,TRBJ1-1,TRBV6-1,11,ASTGDSLRDAF
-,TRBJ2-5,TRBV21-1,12,ASSPRPVRETQY
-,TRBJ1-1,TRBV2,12,ASTPGDRDTEAF
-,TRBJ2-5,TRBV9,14,ASSVVSQGGLETQY
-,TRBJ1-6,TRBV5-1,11,ASRGDINSPLH
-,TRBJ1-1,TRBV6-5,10,ASTGGNTEAF
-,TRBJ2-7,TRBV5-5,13,ASSPRGGQGSEQY
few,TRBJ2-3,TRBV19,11,ASSTPGQGPQY
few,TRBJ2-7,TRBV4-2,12,ASSQGAGVYEQY
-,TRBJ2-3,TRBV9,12,ASSVAGAGDTQY
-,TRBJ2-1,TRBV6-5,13,ASSSPGQHYNEQF
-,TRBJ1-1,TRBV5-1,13,ASSPGDRDGTEAF
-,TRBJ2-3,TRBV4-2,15,ASSRNAGQGGADTQY
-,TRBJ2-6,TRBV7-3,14,ASSLGQGAKANVLT
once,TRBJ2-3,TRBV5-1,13,ASSLVGGSTDTQY
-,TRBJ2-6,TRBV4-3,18,ASSREPPGQSYSGANVLT
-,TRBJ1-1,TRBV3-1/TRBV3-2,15,ASSLRREEASNTEAF
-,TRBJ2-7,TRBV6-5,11,AIRDRANYEQY
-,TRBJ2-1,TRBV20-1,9,SAPEMDEQF
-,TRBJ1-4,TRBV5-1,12,ASSLEGRNEKLF
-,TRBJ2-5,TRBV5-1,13,ASSRGGTGEETQY